Listed here is a single T cell receptor (beta chain). Its antigen is not known. The data were taken from a study of T-cell memory formation after mild COVID-19. Study background: The TCR clusters were mostly specific to one donor.

Using its own MiXCR run on the 5' RACE reads, TCRdb lists one record per CDR3 protein. This table holds about 470,000 distinct CDR3 sequences, roughly 20% found once. The CDR3 extends over 15 amino acids. CDR1 is SEHNR, CDR2 FQNEAQ, per germline (reference sequence). Trimming removed 4 bases at V and 1 base at J, with 13 bases between. Study-wide findings and caveats: A balance of CD4 and CD8 characterized clones contracting day 15 to 85, whereas later expanders leaned CD4+. Some clones that responded were present in memory (sampled pre-infection), which suggests cross-reactive memory joined.

This clonotype was sampled from an adult woman who had mild COVID-19 (a few samples of this study predate the infection). Cell type and time point are not known. This chain uses TRBV7-9 with TRBJ1-1; D is perhaps TRBD1 (5 bases). Source material: PBMCs or a T cell subset sorted from them (not recorded which). The CDR3 spells CASSSSRAGNTEAFF. Here the CDR3 DNA reads TGTGCCAGCAGCTCCTCCAGGGCCGGGAACACTGAAGCTTTCTTT.